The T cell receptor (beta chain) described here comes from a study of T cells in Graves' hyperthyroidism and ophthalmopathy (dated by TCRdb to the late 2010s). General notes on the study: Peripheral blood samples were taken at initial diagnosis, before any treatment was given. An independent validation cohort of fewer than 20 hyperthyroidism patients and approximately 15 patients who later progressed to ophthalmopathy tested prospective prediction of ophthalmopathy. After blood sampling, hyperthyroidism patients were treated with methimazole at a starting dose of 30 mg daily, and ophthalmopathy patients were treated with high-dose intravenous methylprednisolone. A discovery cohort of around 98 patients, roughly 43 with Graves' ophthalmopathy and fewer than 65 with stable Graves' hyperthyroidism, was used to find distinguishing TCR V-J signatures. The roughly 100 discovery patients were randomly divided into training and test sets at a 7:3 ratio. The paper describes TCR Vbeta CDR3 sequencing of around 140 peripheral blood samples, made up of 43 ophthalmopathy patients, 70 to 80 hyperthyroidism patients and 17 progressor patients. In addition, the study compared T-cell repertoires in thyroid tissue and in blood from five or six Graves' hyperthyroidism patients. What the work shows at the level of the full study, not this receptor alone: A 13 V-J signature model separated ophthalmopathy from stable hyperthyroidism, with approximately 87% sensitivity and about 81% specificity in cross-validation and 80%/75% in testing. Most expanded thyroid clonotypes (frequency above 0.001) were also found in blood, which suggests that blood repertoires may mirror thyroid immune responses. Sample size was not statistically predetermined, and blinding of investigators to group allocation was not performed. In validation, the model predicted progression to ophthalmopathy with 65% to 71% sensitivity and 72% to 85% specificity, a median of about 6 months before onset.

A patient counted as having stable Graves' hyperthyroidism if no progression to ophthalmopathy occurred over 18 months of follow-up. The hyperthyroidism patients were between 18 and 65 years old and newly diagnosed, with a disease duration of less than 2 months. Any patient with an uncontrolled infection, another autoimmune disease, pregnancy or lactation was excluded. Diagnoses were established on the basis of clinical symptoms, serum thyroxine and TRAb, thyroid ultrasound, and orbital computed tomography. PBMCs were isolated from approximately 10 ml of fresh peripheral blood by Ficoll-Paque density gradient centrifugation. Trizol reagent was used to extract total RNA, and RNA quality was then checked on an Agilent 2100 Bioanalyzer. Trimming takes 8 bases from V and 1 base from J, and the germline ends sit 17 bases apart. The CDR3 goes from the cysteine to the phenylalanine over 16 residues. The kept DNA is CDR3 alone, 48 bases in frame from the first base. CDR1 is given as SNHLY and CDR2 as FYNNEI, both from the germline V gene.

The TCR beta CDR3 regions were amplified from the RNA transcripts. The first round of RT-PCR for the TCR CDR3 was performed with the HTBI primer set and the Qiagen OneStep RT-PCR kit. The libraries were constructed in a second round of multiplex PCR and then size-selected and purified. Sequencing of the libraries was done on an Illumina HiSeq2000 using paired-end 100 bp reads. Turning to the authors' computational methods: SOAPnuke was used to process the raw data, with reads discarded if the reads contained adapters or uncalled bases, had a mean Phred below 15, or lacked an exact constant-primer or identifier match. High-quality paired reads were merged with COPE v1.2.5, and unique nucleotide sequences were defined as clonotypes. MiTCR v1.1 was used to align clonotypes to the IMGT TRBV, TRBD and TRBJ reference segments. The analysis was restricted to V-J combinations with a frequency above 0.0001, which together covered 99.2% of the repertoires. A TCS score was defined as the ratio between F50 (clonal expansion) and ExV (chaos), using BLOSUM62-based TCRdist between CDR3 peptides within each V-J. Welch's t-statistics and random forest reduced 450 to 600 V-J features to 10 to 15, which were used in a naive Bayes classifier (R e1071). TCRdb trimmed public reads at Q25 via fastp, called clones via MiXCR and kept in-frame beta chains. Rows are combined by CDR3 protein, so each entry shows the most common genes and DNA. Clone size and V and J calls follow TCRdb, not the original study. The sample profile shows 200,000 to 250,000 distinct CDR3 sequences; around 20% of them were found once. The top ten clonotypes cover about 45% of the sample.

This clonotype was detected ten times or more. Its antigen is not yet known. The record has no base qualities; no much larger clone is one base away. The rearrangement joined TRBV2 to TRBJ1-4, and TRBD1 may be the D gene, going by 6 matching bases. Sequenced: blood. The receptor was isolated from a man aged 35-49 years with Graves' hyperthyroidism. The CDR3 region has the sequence CASRAGGGRTNEKLFF. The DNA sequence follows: TGTGCCAGCCGTGCCGGGGGGGGGCGAACTAATGAAAAACTGTTTTTT.